These 15 T cell receptor beta chains were sequenced from one sample in a study of T cells in Graves' hyperthyroidism and ophthalmopathy. TCR beta CDR3 regions were amplified from RNA transcripts. RT-PCR in the first round (using the HTBI primer set) targeted the TCR CDR3. Each CDR3 protein is one row after TCRdb ran MiXCR on the multiplex PCR reads. The table records about 480,000 distinct CDR3 sequences, approximately 14% of them present only once. Sequencing was performed on blood. The receptors were sampled from a woman under 30 with Graves' hyperthyroidism.

The chain couples TRBV6-1 to TRBJ2-7; D remains unclear. This CDR3 spans 13 amino acids. Germline V CDR1 and CDR2: MNHNS, SASEGT. V lost 7 bases and J 3 bases, leaving 13 bases between the germline ends. In DNA form, the CDR3 reads TGTGCCAGCAAAGGAAACTCCAACTACGAGCAGTACTTC. It encodes CASKGNSNYEQYF.

This clonotype was recorded at least ten times. The rearrangement uses TRBV12-3 or TRBV12-4 and TRBJ1-5; no reliable D call. The CDR3 spans 14 residues. V shed 6 bases and J shed 3 bases, with 12 bases lying between them. CDR3: CASSTDTINQPQHF. For the CDR3, the DNA is TGTGCCAGCAGCACCGACACAATCAATCAGCCCCAGCATTTT.

With respect to this clonotype: No DNA is shown, since the ends of the CDR3 on it are uncertain; the CDR3 is the one TCRdb lists. V gene TRBV27 combines with J gene TRBJ2-4; TRBD1, as called in the table, went unchecked against the DNA. The CDR3 length equals 14 residues, ends included. From germline, CDR1 is MNHEY and CDR2 SMNVEV (reference sequence). The CDR3 loop is CASILGGAKNIQYF.

This clonotype was counted between two and nine times. The chain joins TRBV7-6 to TRBJ2-2, with TRBD2 as a possible D gene (5 bases). CDR1 and CDR2 (germline): SGHVS, FNYEAQ. The V and J ends lost 3 bases and 0 bases respectively, with 11 bases between them. CDR3 length equals 16 residues. Written as DNA, the CDR3 is TGTGCCAGCAGCTTCTCAACGGGATCGAACACCGGGGAGCTGTTTTTT. It yields the protein CASSFSTGSNTGELFF.

This clonotype was counted a few times. This chain uses TRBV25-1 with TRBJ2-7; 14 nucleotides match TRBD2. The CDR3 extends over 16 amino acids. V gave up 4 bases and J gave up 7 bases; unmatched junction bases: 9. CDR1 is MGHDK, CDR2 SYGVNS, per germline. The CDR3 nucleotides are TGTGCCAGCAGTGTCCCGGGACTAGCGGGAGTGGAAGAGCAGTACTTC. Translated, it gives CASSVPGLAGVEEQYF.

This clonotype was seen only a few times. The J gene is TRBJ2-7, the V gene TRBV11-2, with D perhaps TRBD1 (5 bases). The CDR3 has 14 amino acids. From germline, CDR1 is SGHAT and CDR2 FQNNGV. V was cut by 3 bases and J by 6 bases, with 15 bases left in between. CDR3 DNA: TGTGCCAGCAGCTTGGGGATAGGGGCTCGCGAGCAGTACTTC. This gives the protein CASSLGIGAREQYF.

This clonotype was detected many times. The chain combines TRBV19 with TRBJ1-1; D might be TRBD1 (5 bases). The CDR3 covers 16 residues. CDR1 and CDR2 from the germline V gene are LNHDA and SQIVND (reference sequence). V lost 7 bases and J lost 4, with 22 bases in between. Written as DNA, the CDR3 is TGTGCCAGTACCACGACGCGATCGGGGCCCACCACTGAAGCTTTCTTT. This codes for CASTTTRSGPTTEAFF.

In this sample, this clonotype turned up many times. This chain joins TRBV5-1 and TRBJ2-2; D gene uncertain. V was cut by 2 bases and J by 1 base, with 9 bases left in between. This CDR3 contains 15 residues. CDR1 is SGHRS and CDR2 is YFSETQ in the germline V gene. DNA of the CDR3: TGCGCCAGCAGCTTCGCGGAAAGGAACACCGGGGAGCTGTTTTTT. Its protein product is CASSFAERNTGELFF.

This clonotype was found many times. The V and J genes are TRBV29-1 and TRBJ1-1; possibly TRBD1 for D (6 bases). CDR1 and CDR2 from the germline V gene are SQVTM and ANQGSEA. V gave up 6 bases and J gave up 5 bases, with 13 bases separating them. The CDR3 length is 12 residues. CDR3 loop: CSVGGYSTEAFF. The CDR3 nucleotides are TGCAGCGTCGGGGGCTATTCTACTGAAGCTTTCTTT. The full variable domain, with the rest looked up from reference TRBV29-1 and TRBJ1-1, is SAVISQKPSRDICQRGTSLTIQCQVDSQVTMMFWYRQQPGQSLTLIATANQGSEATYESGFVIDKFPISRPNLTFSTLTVSNMSPEDSSIYLCSVGGYSTEAFFGQGTRLTVV.

The sample holds a few counts of this clonotype. The genes are TRBV10-3 and TRBJ2-5; a weak D match, TRBD2 (6 bases). V lost 8 bases and J 6 bases, leaving 16 bases between the germline ends. The CDR3 is 13 amino acids. The V gene's germline CDR1 is ENHRY and CDR2 SYGVKD. CDR3 amino acids: CAIHLGGKKTQYF. DNA for the CDR3: TGTGCCATCCACTTAGGAGGGAAGAAGACCCAGTACTTC.

A few counts support this clonotype. The chain couples TRBV2 to TRBJ2-5; TRBD2 matches at 12 bases. CDR1 SNHLY and CDR2 FYNNEI come from the germline V gene. J was trimmed by 4 bases and V by 6 bases; bases with no gene match: 12. This CDR3 contains 17 residues. The CDR3 DNA reads TGTGCCAGCAGCGGGTCGGAAAGACTAGCGGGAGTAGAGACCCAGTACTTC. Translated, it gives CASSGSERLAGVETQYF.

The chain combines TRBV18 with TRBJ1-5; possible D gene TRBD1, 5 bases. Trimming pared 1 base from V and 3 bases from J, leaving 10 bases between. This CDR3 region has 15 residues. Per germline, CDR1 KGHSH and CDR2 LQKENI. This CDR3 reads CASSPRGTDNQPQHF. The CDR3 DNA reads as TGTGCCAGCTCACCACGGGGGACTGACAATCAGCCCCAGCATTTT.

The chain recombines TRBV2 with TRBJ2-5, with TRBD1 matching 10 bases. The CDR3 is made up of 17 amino acids. Trimming removed 3 bases from V and 6 bases from J; junction bases left unmatched: 13. Germline lookup yields CDR1 SNHLY and CDR2 FYNNEI. The DNA of the CDR3 is TGTGCCAGCAGTGAGCGACCCCTCGGGACAGGGGCGAAGACCCAGTACTTC. The encoded protein is CASSERPLGTGAKTQYF.

The chain joins TRBV18 to TRBJ2-7; D might be TRBD1 (6 bases). Germline CDR1 and CDR2: KGHSH and LQKENI. V was shortened by 2 bases and J by 7 bases, with 21 bases between the two germline ends. This CDR3 spans 16 amino acids. The CDR3 spells CASSPTRDISSGEQYF. In DNA form, the CDR3 reads TGTGCCAGCTCACCAACCCGGGACATCTCCTCCGGAGAGCAGTACTTC.

This clonotype was seen more than once but under ten times. This chain connects TRBV12-3 or TRBV12-4 to TRBJ1-5, with D tentatively TRBD1 (6 bases). The germline V and J ends were trimmed by 5 bases and 3 bases, with 14 bases remaining between them. The CDR3 covers 15 residues. The CDR3 DNA is TGTGCCAGCAGTCCCTCCGACAGGAACAATCAGCCCCAGCATTTT. Its translation: CASSPSDRNNQPQHF.